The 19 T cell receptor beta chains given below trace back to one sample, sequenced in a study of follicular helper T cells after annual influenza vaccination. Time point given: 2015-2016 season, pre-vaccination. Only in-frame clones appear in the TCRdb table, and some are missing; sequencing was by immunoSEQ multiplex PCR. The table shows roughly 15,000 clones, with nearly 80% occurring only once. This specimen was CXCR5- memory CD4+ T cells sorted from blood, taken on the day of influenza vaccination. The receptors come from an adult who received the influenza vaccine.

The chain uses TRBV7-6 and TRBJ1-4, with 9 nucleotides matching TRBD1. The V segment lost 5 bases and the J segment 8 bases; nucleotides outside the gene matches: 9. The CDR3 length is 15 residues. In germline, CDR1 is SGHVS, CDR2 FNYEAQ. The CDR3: CASSLRGTGSEKLFF. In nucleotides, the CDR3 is TGTGCCAGCAGCCTTCGTGGGACAGGGAGCGAAAAACTGTTTTTT.

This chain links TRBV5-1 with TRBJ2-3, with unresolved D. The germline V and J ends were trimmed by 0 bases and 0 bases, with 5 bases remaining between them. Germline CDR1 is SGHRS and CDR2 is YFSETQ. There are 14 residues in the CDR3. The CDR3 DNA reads TGCGCCAGCAGCTTGGGAGCGAGCACAGATACGCAGTATTTT. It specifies CASSLGASTDTQYF.

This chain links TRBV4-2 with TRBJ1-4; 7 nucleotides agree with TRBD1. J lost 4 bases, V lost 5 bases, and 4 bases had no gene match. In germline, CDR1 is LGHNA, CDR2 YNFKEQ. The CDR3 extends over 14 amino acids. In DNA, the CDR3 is TGTGCCAGCAGCGCAGGGGGAAATAATGAAAAACTGTTTTTT. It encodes CASSAGGNNEKLFF.

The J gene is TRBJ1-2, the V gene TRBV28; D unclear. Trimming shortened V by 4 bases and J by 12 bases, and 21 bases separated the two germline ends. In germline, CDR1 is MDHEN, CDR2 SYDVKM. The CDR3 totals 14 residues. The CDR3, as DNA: TGTGCCAGCAGTTCACCTGGGAACGGAGGGATCCACACCTTC. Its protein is CASSSPGNGGIHTF.

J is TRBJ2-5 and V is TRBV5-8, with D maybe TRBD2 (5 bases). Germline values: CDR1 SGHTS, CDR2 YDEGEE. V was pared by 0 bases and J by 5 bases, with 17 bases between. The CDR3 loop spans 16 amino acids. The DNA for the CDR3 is TGTGCCAGCAGCTTGGAGAGTGGAACTAGGCGTGAGACCCAGTACTTC. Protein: CASSLESGTRRETQYF.

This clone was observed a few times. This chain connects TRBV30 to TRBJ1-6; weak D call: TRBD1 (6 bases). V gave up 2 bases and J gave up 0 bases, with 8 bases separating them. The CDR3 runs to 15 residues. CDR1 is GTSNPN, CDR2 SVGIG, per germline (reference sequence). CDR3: CAWSTGFSYNSPLHF. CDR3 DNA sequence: TGTGCCTGGAGTACAGGGTTCTCCTATAATTCACCCCTCCACTTT.

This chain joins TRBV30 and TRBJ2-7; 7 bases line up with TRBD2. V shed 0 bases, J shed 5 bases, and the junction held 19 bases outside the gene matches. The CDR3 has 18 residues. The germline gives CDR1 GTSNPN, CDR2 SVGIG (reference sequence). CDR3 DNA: TGTGCCTGGAGTGTAAACGAGGTTCCGAGCCTAGCGGCTAACGAGCAGTACTTC. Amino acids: CAWSVNEVPSLAANEQYF.

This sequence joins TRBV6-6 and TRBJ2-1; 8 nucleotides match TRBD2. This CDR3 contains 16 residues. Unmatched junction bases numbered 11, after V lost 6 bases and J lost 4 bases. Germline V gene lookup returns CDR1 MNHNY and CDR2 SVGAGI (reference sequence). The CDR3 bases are TGTGCCAGCAGGCCTCGTGGAGCGGGGGAATACAATGAGCAGTTCTTC. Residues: CASRPRGAGEYNEQFF.

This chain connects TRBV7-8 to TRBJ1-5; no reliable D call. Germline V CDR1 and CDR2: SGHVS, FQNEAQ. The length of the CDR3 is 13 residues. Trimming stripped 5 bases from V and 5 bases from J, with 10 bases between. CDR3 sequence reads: CASSQPPDQPQHF. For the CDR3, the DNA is TGTGCCAGCAGCCAACCACCGGATCAGCCCCAGCATTTT. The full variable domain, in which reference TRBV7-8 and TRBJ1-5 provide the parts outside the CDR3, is GAGVSQSPRYKVAKRGQDVALRCDPISGHVSLFWYQQALGQGPEFLTYFQNEAQLDKSGLPSDRFFAERPEGSVSTLKIQRTQQEDSAVYLCASSQPPDQPQHFGDGTRLSIL.

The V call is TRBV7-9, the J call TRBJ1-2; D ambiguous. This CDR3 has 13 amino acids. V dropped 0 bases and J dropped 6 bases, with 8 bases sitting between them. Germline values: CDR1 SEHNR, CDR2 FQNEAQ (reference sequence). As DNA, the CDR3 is TGTGCCAGCAGCTTAGCAACAGCTCATGGCTACACCTTC. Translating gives CASSLATAHGYTF.

The CDR3 DNA follows: TGTGCCAGCTCGGGGGTCACTAATGAAAAACTGTTTTTT. Translation gives CASSGVTNEKLFF. The chain employs TRBV18 and TRBJ1-4; possible D gene TRBD1, 5 bases. Germline CDR1 and CDR2: KGHSH and LQKENI. There are 13 residues in the CDR3. Trimming pared 6 bases from V and 2 bases from J, leaving 7 bases between.

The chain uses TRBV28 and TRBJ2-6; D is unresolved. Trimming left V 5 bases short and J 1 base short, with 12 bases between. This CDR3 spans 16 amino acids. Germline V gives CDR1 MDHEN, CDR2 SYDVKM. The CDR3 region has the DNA TGTGCCAGCAGTAACGACGGACCGTCTGGGGCCAACGTCCTGACTTTC. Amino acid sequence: CASSNDGPSGANVLTF.

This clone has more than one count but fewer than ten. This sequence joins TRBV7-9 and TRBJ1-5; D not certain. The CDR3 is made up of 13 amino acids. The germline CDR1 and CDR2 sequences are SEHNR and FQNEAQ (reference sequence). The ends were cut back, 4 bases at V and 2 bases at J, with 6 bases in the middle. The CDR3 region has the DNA TGTGCCAGCAGCTCTGGTGGCAATCAGCCCCAGCATTTT. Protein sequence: CASSSGGNQPQHF.

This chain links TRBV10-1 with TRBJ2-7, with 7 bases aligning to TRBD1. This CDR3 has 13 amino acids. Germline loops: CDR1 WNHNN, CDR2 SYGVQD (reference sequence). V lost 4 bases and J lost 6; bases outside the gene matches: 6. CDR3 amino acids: CASSVGQKSEQYF. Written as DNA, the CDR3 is TGCGCCAGCAGTGTGGGACAGAAATCCGAGCAGTACTTC.

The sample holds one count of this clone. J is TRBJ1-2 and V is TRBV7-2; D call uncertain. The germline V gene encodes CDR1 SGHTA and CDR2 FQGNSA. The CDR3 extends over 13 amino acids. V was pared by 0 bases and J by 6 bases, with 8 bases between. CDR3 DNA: TGTGCCAGCAGCTTAGCGCTGGGGAATGGCTACACCTTC. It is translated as CASSLALGNGYTF.

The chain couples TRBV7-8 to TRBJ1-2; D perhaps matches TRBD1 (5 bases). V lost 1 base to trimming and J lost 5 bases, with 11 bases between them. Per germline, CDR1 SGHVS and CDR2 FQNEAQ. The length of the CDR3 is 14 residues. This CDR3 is CASSLGGPGYGYTF. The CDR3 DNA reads TGTGCCAGCAGCTTAGGGGGCCCGGGATATGGCTACACCTTC.

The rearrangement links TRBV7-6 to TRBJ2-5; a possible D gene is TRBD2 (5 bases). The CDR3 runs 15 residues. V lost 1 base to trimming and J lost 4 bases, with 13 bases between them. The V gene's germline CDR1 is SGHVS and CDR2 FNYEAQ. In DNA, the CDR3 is TGTGCCAGCAGCTTAGAGGCAGGCCGGGGAGAGACCCAGTACTTC. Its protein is CASSLEAGRGETQYF.

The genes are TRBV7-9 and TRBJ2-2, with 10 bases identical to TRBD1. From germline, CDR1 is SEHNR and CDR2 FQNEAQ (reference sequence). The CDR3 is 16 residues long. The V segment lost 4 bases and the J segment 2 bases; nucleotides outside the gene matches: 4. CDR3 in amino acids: CASSSGQGLNTGELFF. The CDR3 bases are TGTGCCAGCAGCTCGGGACAGGGGCTTAACACCGGGGAGCTGTTTTTT.

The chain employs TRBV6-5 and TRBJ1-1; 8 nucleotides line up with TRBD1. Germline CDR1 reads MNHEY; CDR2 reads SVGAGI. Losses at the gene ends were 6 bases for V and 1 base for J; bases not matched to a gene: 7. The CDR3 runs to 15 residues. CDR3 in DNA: TGTGCCAGCAGGCCGAACAGGGGGGCGAACACTGAAGCTTTCTTT. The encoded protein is CASRPNRGANTEAFF.